This entry describes one T cell receptor (beta chain). The sample originates from a study of T cells in Graves' hyperthyroidism and ophthalmopathy. CDR1 is GTSNPN, CDR2 SVGIG, per germline (reference sequence). The V and J ends lost 6 bases and 4 bases, in that order; junction bases with no gene match: 8. There are 14 residues in the CDR3. Researchers barred patients who had uncontrolled infection, other autoimmune disease, pregnancy or lactation. RNA transcripts yielded amplified TCR beta CDR3 regions. First-round RT-PCR with HTBI primers amplified the TCR CDR3 region. TCRdb re-analysed the multiplex PCR reads in MiXCR, keeping a single row per CDR3 protein. The table records approximately 740,000 distinct CDR3 sequences, less than 15% of them present only once.

V is TRBV30 and J is TRBJ2-5; 10 nucleotides align to TRBD2. This clonotype was obtained from a woman between 18 and 29 years old with Graves' hyperthyroidism. The sequencing input was blood. CDR3 region: CACQSSGRPETQYF. For the CDR3, the DNA is TGTGCCTGTCAGTCTAGCGGGAGACCAGAGACCCAGTACTTC.